The present TCR beta chain was sequenced within a study of CD8 T cells in Susac syndrome. Overall study results and limits: Acknowledgment was made by the study that its TCR sequencing and HLA analysis involved a relatively small number of individuals. In Susac syndrome, CD8+ expansion was highest in TEMRA and active disease.

CDR1 and CDR2 (germline): SGHAT, FQNNGV. V was clipped by 8 bases and J by 5 bases, with 15 bases between them. CDR3 length: 13 amino acids. In the case of this clonotype: The target antigen is unknown.

RNA was extracted with the RNeasy kit, and a quantity of roughly 0.5 to 1 ug was reverse transcribed using random hexamers. TCRdb reprocessed the immunoSEQ multiplex PCR reads with MiXCR, giving one entry per CDR3 protein. The repertoire includes fewer than 90,000 distinct CDR3 sequences, approximately 94% of them detected once, and approximately 0.5% sits in the top ten. This TCR derives from a human donor with Susac syndrome. The specimen was CD8+ T cells from PBMCs. The V call is TRBV11-2, the J call TRBJ1-1; D may be TRBD1 (5 bases). This CDR3 is CASGLGVGTEAFF. CDR3 bases: TGTGCCAGCGGTTTGGGGGTGGGGACTGAAGCTTTCTTT.